Presented here are 15 T cell receptor beta chains from one specimen sequenced in a study of OX40 agonist ivuxolimab in advanced cancers. The data were produced by immunoSEQ multiplex PCR, yet TCRdb's version contains in-frame clones alone and is incomplete. This sample carries tens of thousands of clones, 90% of them seen once, and the ten largest clones take around 0.35%. Specimen: CD4+ or CD8+ T cells sorted from blood, collected in a trial of the OX40 agonist ivuxolimab. The receptors were sampled from an adult with an advanced solid tumor such as melanoma, head and neck, liver or kidney cancer.

The genes are TRBV29-1 and TRBJ1-1; weak D call: TRBD1 (6 bases). The germline V gene has CDR1 SQVTM and CDR2 ANQGSEA. This CDR3 region has 13 residues. Trimming took off 7 bases at V and 2 bases at J, with 14 bases between the two ends. CDR3 sequence: CSGGTGYNTEAFF. The CDR3 region has the DNA TGCAGCGGTGGAACAGGGTACAACACTGAAGCTTTCTTT.

This clone was seen more than once but under ten times. The genes are TRBV20-1 and TRBJ1-2, with D unclear. This CDR3 comprises 11 residues. V shed 6 bases and J shed 0 bases, with 5 bases lying between them. Germline CDR1 is DFQATT and CDR2 is SNEGSKA (reference sequence). The DNA for the CDR3 is TGCAGTGCAATCCCTAACTATGGCTACACCTTC. Protein sequence: CSAIPNYGYTF.

V gene TRBV10-3 combines with J gene TRBJ1-3; 7 bases fit TRBD1. The germline CDR1 and CDR2 sequences are ENHRY and SYGVKD. This CDR3 has 17 residues. The trim removed 0 bases at V and 0 bases at J, leaving 5 bases unmatched. The CDR3 region is CAISESNRGSSGNTIYF. The DNA for the CDR3 is TGTGCCATCAGTGAGTCGAACAGGGGAAGCTCTGGAAACACCATATATTTT.

The chain combines TRBV6-6 with TRBJ2-7, with D perhaps TRBD2 (5 bases). Trimming cost V 8 bases and J 4 bases, with 6 bases left between them. Germline values: CDR1 MNHNY, CDR2 SVGAGI (reference sequence). There are 10 residues in the CDR3. CDR3 sequence reads: CASGEYEQYF. As DNA, the CDR3 is TGTGCCAGCGGGGAGTACGAGCAGTACTTC.

This chain uses TRBV7-3 with TRBJ2-7; the D gene is possibly TRBD2 (5 bases). V lost 1 base, J lost 0 bases, and 13 bases lay in between. CDR1 is SGHTA and CDR2 is FQGTGA in the germline V gene. This CDR3 contains 16 residues. CDR3 bases: TGTGCCAGCAGCTTAAGCGGACCGGGGAACTCCTACGAGCAGTACTTC. It codes for CASSLSGPGNSYEQYF. The variable domain in full, completed from reference TRBV7-3 and TRBJ2-7, reads GAGVSQTPSNKVTEKGKYVELRCDPISGHTALYWYRQSLGQGPEFLIYFQGTGAADDSGLPNDRFFAVRPEGSVSTLKIQRTERGDSAVYLCASSLSGPGNSYEQYFGPGTRLTVT.

This sequence joins TRBV6-5 and TRBJ1-1; D possibly corresponds to TRBD1 (6 bases). The germline gives CDR1 MNHEY, CDR2 SVGAGI. V was cut by 6 bases and J by 3 bases, with 14 bases left in between. The CDR3 loop spans 14 amino acids. CDR3 amino acids: CASSRGGGYTEAFF. DNA of the CDR3: TGTGCCAGCAGCCGAGGGGGGGGTTACACTGAAGCTTTCTTT.

In regard to this clone: An end of the junction does not agree with germline; a read error may underlie this. This chain uses TRBV7-8 with TRBJ1-4, with unresolved D. This CDR3 contains 16 residues. Looked up from germline, CDR1 is SGHVS and CDR2 is FQNEAQ. As DNA, the CDR3 is TGTGCCAGCAGCTTAGTGTTGAGACCGACTACTGAAAAACTGTTTTTT. It encodes CASSLVLRPTTEKLFF.

The chain has TRBV5-1 and TRBJ2-1; 11 bases are a match to TRBD2. CDR3 size: 16 residues. J was trimmed by 5 bases and V by 3 bases; bases with no gene match: 7. Germline-derived CDR1 and CDR2 are SGHRS and YFSETQ. The CDR3 bases are TGCGCCAGCAGCTCCGAGACTAGCGGGATTAACAATGAGCAGTTCTTC. Encoded protein: CASSSETSGINNEQFF.

The chain recombines TRBV4-3 with TRBJ2-1; 12 nucleotides agree with TRBD2. Trimming took 4 bases from V and 10 from J; bases not matched to a gene: 5. The CDR3 extends over 14 amino acids. Germline values: CDR1 LGHNA, CDR2 YSLEER. This CDR3 is CASSLLGLAGEQFF. The CDR3 DNA sequence: TGCGCCAGCAGCCTCCTAGGACTAGCGGGGGAGCAGTTCTTC.

The V and J genes are TRBV27 and TRBJ2-5, with a tentative D call TRBD1 (8 bases). The CDR3 covers 14 residues. Trimming took off 2 bases at V and 5 bases at J, with 12 bases between the two ends. Germline CDR1 reads MNHEY; CDR2 reads SMNVEV (reference sequence). DNA of the CDR3: TGTGCCAGCAGTTTACTACAGGGGGGGGAGACCCAGTACTTC. It encodes CASSLLQGGETQYF.

The rearrangement joins TRBV18 to TRBJ2-7; 8 bases line up with TRBD1. From germline, CDR1 is KGHSH and CDR2 LQKENI. V dropped 3 bases and J dropped 2; count of bases not matched to a gene: 9. The CDR3 totals 16 residues. The CDR3 loop is CASSPQGALQTYEQYF. The CDR3 region has the DNA TGTGCCAGCTCACCCCAGGGGGCGCTTCAGACCTACGAGCAGTACTTC.

J is TRBJ1-1 and V is TRBV6-6, with TRBD1 identical over 7 bases. With 5 bases clipped from V and 7 bases from J, the junction kept 4 bases outside the gene matches. There are 12 residues in the CDR3. In germline, CDR1 is MNHNY, CDR2 SVGAGI (reference sequence). The chain's CDR3 is CASSRDRIEAFF. The CDR3 nucleotides read TGTGCCAGCAGTCGGGACAGAATTGAAGCTTTCTTT.

The V gene is TRBV5-1, the J gene TRBJ2-7; no firm D call. CDR3 size: 14 residues. Trimming shortened V by 1 base and J by 6 bases, and 14 bases separated the two germline ends. Germline V gene sequence: CDR1 SGHRS, CDR2 YFSETQ. The CDR3 here is CASSLIASPSEQYF. The CDR3 DNA reads as TGCGCCAGCAGCTTGATTGCCTCACCGAGCGAGCAGTACTTC. The full variable domain, in which reference TRBV5-1 and TRBJ2-7 provide the parts outside the CDR3, is KAGVTQTPRYLIKTRGQQVTLSCSPISGHRSVSWYQQTPGQGLQFLFEYFSETQRNKGNFPGRFSGRQFSNSRSEMNVSTLELGDSALYLCASSLIASPSEQYFGPGTRLTVT.

The genes are TRBV7-7 and TRBJ2-3; 10 positions match TRBD2. The V and J ends lost 2 bases and 2 bases, in that order; junction bases with no gene match: 1. Germline V gives CDR1 SSHAT, CDR2 FNYEAQ (reference sequence). The CDR3 consists of 15 residues. The CDR3 region is CASSLTSGITDTQYF. CDR3 DNA sequence: TGTGCCAGCAGCTTAACTAGCGGGATCACAGATACGCAGTATTTT.

V usage is TRBV28 and J usage is TRBJ2-7, with 12 bases identical to TRBD2. This CDR3 is 15 amino acids long. CDR1 is MDHEN, CDR2 SYDVKM, per germline. Trimming took 6 bases from V and 12 from J; bases not matched to a gene: 15. The CDR3 DNA sequence: TGTGCCAGCAGCTCGAGGACTAGCGGGACCCCCGGCGGGTACTTC. The encoded protein is CASSSRTSGTPGGYF. Complete variable domain (other parts from reference TRBV28 and TRBJ2-7): DVKVTQSSRYLVKRTGEKVFLECVQDMDHENMFWYRQDPGLGLRLIYFSYDVKMKEKGDIPEGYSVSREKKERFSLILESASTNQTSMYLCASSSRTSGTPGGYFGPGTRLTVT.